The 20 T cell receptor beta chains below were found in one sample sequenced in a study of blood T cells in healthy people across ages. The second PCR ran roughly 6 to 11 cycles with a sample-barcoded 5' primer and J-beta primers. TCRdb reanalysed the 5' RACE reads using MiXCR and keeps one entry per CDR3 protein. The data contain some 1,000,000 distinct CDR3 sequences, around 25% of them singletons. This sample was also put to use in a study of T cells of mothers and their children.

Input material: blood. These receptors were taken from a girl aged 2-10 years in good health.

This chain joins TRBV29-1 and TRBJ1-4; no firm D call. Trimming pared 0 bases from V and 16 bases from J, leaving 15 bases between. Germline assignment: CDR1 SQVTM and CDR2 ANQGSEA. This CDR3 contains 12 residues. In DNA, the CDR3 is TGCAGCGTTGAAGATAAGGAGCTTGCTGCGTTTTTT. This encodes CSVEDKELAAFF.

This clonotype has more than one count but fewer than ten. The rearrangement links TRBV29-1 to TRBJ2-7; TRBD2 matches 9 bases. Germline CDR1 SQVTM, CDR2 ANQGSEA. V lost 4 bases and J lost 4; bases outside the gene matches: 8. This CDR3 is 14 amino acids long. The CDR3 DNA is TGCAGCGTTGCGTTGAGACTAGCGGAATACGAGCAGTACTTC. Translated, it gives CSVALRLAEYEQYF.

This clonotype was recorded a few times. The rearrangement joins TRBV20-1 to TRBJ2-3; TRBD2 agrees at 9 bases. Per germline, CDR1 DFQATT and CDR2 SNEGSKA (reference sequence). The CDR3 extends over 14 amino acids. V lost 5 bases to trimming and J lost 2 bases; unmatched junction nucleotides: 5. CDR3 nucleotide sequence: TGCAGTGCTGGCTCTAGCGGGACCACAGATACGCAGTATTTT. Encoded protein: CSAGSSGTTDTQYF.

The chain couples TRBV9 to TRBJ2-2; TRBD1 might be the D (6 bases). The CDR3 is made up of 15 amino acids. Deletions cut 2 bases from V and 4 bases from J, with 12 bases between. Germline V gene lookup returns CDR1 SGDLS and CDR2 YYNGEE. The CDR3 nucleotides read TGTGCCAGCAGCGTGGGGGCCAGGACCACCGGGGAGCTGTTTTTT. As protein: CASSVGARTTGELFF.

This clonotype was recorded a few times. This CDR3 reads CASSFWPNTDTQYF. The DNA for the CDR3 is TGTGCCAGCAGCTTCTGGCCCAACACAGATACGCAGTATTTT. The chain uses TRBV7-9 and TRBJ2-3; no firm D call. The CDR3 covers 14 residues. The germline V and J ends were trimmed by 3 bases and 2 bases, with 9 bases remaining between them. Germline CDR1 reads SEHNR; CDR2 reads FQNEAQ (reference sequence).

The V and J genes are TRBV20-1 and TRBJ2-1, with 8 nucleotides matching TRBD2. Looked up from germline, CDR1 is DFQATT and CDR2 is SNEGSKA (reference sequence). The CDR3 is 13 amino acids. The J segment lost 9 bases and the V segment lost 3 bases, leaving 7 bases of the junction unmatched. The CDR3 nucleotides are TGCAGTGCTAGCGGGAGGGACGACATTGAGCAGTTCTTC. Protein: CSASGRDDIEQFF.

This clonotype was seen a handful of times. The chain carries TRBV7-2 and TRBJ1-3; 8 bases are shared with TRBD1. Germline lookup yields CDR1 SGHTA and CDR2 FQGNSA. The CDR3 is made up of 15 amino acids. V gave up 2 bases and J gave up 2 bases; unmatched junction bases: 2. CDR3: CASSLQGAAGNTIYF. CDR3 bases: TGTGCCAGCAGCTTACAGGGGGCGGCTGGAAACACCATATATTTT.

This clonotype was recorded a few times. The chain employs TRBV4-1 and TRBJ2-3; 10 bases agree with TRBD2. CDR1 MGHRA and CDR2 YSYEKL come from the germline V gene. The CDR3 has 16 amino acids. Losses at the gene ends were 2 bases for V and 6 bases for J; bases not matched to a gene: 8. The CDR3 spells CASSQTGTSDGDTQYF. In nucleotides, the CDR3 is TGCGCCAGCAGCCAAACCGGGACTAGCGATGGTGATACGCAGTATTTT.

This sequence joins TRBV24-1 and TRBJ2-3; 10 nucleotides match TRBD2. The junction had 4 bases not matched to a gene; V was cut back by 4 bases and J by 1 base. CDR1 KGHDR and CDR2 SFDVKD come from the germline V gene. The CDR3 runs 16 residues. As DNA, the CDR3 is TGTGCCACCAGTGACCCTGGGACTAGCGGCACAGATACGCAGTATTTT. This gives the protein CATSDPGTSGTDTQYF.

The CDR3 nucleotides read TGCAGTGCTCGTTCGGACAGGCTCGACGGGGATGAGCAGTTCTTC. Residues: CSARSDRLDGDEQFF. The rearrangement links TRBV20-1 to TRBJ2-1, with 7 bases identical to TRBD1. The germline V gene has CDR1 DFQATT and CDR2 SNEGSKA (reference sequence). V dropped 5 bases and J dropped 8; count of bases not matched to a gene: 15. There are 15 residues in the CDR3.

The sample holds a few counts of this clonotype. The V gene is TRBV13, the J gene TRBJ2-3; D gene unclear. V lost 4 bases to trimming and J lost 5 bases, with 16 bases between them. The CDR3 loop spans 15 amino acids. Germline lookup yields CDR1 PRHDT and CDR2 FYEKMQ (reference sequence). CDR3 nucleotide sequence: TGTGCCAGCAGCTCCCCCTCGGGCCCCAAAGATACGCAGTATTTT. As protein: CASSSPSGPKDTQYF.

In DNA, the CDR3 is TGCGCCAGCAGCCACCTGGGACAGGGGGCCTACGAGCAGTACTTC. Translation gives CASSHLGQGAYEQYF. J is TRBJ2-7 and V is TRBV4-1, with 11 bases matching TRBD1. V lost 3 bases to trimming and J lost 2 bases; unmatched junction nucleotides: 3. The CDR3 is made up of 15 amino acids. The germline V gene has CDR1 MGHRA and CDR2 YSYEKL.

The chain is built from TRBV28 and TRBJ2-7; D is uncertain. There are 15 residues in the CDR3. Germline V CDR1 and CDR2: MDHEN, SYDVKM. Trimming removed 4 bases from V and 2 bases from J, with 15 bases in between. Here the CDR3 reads CASSSLALFPYEQYF. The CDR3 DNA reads TGTGCCAGCAGTTCGTTAGCCCTTTTCCCCTACGAGCAGTACTTC.

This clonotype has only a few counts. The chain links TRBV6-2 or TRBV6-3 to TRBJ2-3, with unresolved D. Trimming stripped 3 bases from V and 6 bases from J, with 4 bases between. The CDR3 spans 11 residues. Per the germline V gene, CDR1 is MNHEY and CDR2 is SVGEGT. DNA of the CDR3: TGTGCCAGCAGTTATCCTGATACGCAGTATTTT. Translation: CASSYPDTQYF.

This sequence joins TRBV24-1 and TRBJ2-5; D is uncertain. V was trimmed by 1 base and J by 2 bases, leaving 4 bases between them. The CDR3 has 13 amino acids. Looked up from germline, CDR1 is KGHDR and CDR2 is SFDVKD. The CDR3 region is CATSDLTQETQYF. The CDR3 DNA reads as TGTGCCACCAGTGATTTAACGCAAGAGACCCAGTACTTC.

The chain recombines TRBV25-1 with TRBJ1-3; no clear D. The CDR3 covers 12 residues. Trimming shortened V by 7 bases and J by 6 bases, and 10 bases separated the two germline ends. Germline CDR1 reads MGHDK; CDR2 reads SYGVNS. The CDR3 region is CASTRVVNTIYF. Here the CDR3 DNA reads TGTGCCAGCACGCGCGTCGTAAACACCATATATTTT.

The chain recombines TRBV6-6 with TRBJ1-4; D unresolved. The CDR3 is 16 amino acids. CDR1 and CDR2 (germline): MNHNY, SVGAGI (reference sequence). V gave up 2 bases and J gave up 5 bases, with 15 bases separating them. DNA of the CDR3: TGTGCCAGCAGTTACCTTCGGGCAGACAACAATGAAAAACTGTTTTTT. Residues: CASSYLRADNNEKLFF.

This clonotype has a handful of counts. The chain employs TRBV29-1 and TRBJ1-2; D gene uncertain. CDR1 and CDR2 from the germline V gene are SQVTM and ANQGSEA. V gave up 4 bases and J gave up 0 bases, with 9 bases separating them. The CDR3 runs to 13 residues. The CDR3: CSVVDGANYGYTF. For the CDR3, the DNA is TGCAGCGTTGTCGATGGGGCTAACTATGGCTACACCTTC.

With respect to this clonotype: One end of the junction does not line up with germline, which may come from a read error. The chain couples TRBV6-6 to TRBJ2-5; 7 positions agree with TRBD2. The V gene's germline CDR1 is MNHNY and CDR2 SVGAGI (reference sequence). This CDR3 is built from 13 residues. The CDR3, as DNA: TGTGCCTGCAGTGGGGACTATGAGGAGACCCAGTACTTC. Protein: CACSGDYEETQYF.

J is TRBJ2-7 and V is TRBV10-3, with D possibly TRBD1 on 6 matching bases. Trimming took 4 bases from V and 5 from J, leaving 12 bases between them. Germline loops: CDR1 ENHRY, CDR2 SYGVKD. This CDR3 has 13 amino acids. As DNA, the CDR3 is TGTGCCATCAGTGTTCAGGGGCTCGACGAGCAGTACTTC. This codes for CAISVQGLDEQYF.